One TCR beta chain is described in this entry. Its specificity is not known. V gave up 6 bases and J gave up 0 bases, with 9 bases separating them. This CDR3 is built from 14 residues. Germline V lookup: CDR1 SNHLY, CDR2 FYNNEI. Heparinised blood was drawn once per donor, averaging approximately 100 mL. These data belong to a study of beta chain features in type 1 diabetes. Study background: All of the samples together had 107,917,701 sorted cells examined. Study-level results: TCRB repertoires of naive, central memory and Treg cells appeared more similar among patients than among healthy donors. TCRB CDR3s were moderately but significantly shorter in Type 1 diabetes patients in all four CD4+ subsets.

Of the isolated RNA, all was reverse transcribed, and so the sequenced material was expressed TCRB transcripts. Using immunoSEQ multiplex PCR, the repertoire was profiled, and TCRdb retains in-frame clones only, with some absent. The repertoire holds hundreds of thousands of clones, roughly an eighth seen once, with 0.035% to 0.045% in the top ten. The J gene is TRBJ2-4, the V gene TRBV2; a possible D gene is TRBD2 (5 bases). Sequenced input: naive CD4+ T cells from blood. The receptor comes from a man aged 18 to 30 with type 1 diabetes. The CDR3 nucleotides read TGTGCCAGCAGGCGGGTTTTAGCCAAAAACATTCAGTACTTC. It translates to CASRRVLAKNIQYF.